This passage covers 9 T cell receptor beta chains from one sample sequenced in a study of control samples from healthy donors and cancer patients. Assay: immunoSEQ multiplex PCR; the TCRdb copy retains only in-frame clones and omits some. This sample has fewer than 100,000 clones; approximately 78% occur once, and the top ten carry 1.5% to 2.5%. Sequenced sample: blood. These receptors came from a man aged 55-75 years in good health.

This chain links TRBV6-6 with TRBJ2-3; 15 bases map to TRBD2. Germline V gene lookup returns CDR1 MNHNY and CDR2 SVGAGI (reference sequence). The CDR3 totals 18 residues. V was pared by 5 bases and J by 5 bases, with 11 bases of the junction left unmatched. This chain's CDR3 is CASSRYRTSGGARDTQYF. CDR3 coding DNA: TGTGCCAGCAGTCGGTACAGGACTAGCGGGGGGGCAAGAGATACGCAGTATTTT.

The chain couples TRBV5-6 to TRBJ1-6; 9 bases align to TRBD1. V lost 4 bases to trimming and J lost 6 bases; unmatched junction nucleotides: 8. CDR1 is SGHDT, CDR2 YYEEEE, per germline. The CDR3 has 16 residues. The CDR3 DNA sequence: TGTGCCAGCAGCCCGACCCGGGACAGGGTTAATTCACCCCTCCACTTT. Translated: CASSPTRDRVNSPLHF. Full variable domain (outside the CDR3, taken from reference TRBV5-6 and TRBJ1-6): DAGVTQSPTHLIKTRGQQVTLRCSPKSGHDTVSWYQQALGQGPQFIFQYYEEEERQRGNFPDRFSGHQFPNYSSELNVNALLLGDSALYLCASSPTRDRVNSPLHFGNGTRLTVT.

This clone turned up a few times. The genes are TRBV3-1 (or the pseudogene TRBV3-2) and TRBJ1-6; D gene unclear. V was clipped by 0 bases and J by 0 bases, with 15 bases between them. The CDR3 contains 19 residues. CDR1 and CDR2 (germline): LGHDT, YNNKEL (reference sequence). The chain's CDR3 is CASSQDLVLSSSYNSPLHF. CDR3 nucleotide sequence: TGTGCCAGCAGCCAAGATCTTGTTCTTTCGAGCTCCTATAATTCACCCCTCCACTTT.

This chain joins TRBV7-9 and TRBJ1-1; the D is unclear. V was cut by 4 bases and J by 6 bases, with 15 bases left in between. This CDR3 has 14 amino acids. In germline, CDR1 is SEHNR, CDR2 FQNEAQ (reference sequence). The DNA for the CDR3 is TGTGCCAGCAGCTCCGTGGCAGGATGGTCTGAAGCTTTCTTT. It encodes CASSSVAGWSEAFF.

The chain recombines TRBV3-1 (or the pseudogene TRBV3-2) with TRBJ1-4; maybe TRBD1 (5 bases). Germline values: CDR1 LGHDT, CDR2 YNNKEL (reference sequence). This CDR3 is built from 14 residues. The ends were cut back, 7 bases at V and 8 bases at J, with 17 bases in the middle. In DNA, the CDR3 is TGTGCCAGCACCCGAAAGAGCGGGGCCGAAAAACTGTTTTTT. It is translated as CASTRKSGAEKLFF.

The genes are TRBV7-9 and TRBJ1-4; weak D call: TRBD1 (5 bases). The V and J ends lost 3 bases and 8 bases respectively, with 22 bases between them. The CDR3 is 17 residues long. CDR1 and CDR2 from the germline V gene are SEHNR and FQNEAQ (reference sequence). CDR3 loop: CASSLGTGPPAWEKLFF. CDR3 coding DNA: TGTGCCAGCAGCTTGGGCACAGGCCCTCCCGCGTGGGAAAAACTGTTTTTT.

The J gene is TRBJ2-7, the V gene TRBV28; 8 nucleotides align to TRBD2. The CDR3 runs 14 residues. Germline CDR1 reads MDHEN; CDR2 reads SYDVKM. J gave up 5 bases and V 5 bases, and 8 bases lay outside the gene matches. CDR3 sequence reads: CASSKSGSGHEQYF. The CDR3 nucleotides are TGTGCCAGCAGTAAGAGCGGGAGTGGACACGAGCAGTACTTC.

The chain joins TRBV5-1 to TRBJ1-6; 7 bases align to TRBD1. Germline CDR1 and CDR2: SGHRS and YFSETQ. The CDR3 has 17 residues. Losses at the gene ends were 4 bases for V and 0 bases for J; bases not matched to a gene: 7. The CDR3 here is CASSPDRTSSYNSPLHF. The CDR3 coding sequence is TGCGCCAGCAGCCCGGACAGGACGAGCTCCTATAATTCACCCCTCCACTTT. The full variable domain, with the rest looked up from reference TRBV5-1 and TRBJ1-6, is KAGVTQTPRYLIKTRGQQVTLSCSPISGHRSVSWYQQTPGQGLQFLFEYFSETQRNKGNFPGRFSGRQFSNSRSEMNVSTLELGDSALYLCASSPDRTSSYNSPLHFGNGTRLTVT.

V usage is TRBV21-1 and J usage is TRBJ1-5; the listed D gene, TRBD1, was not tested against the DNA. TRBV21-1 is a listed pseudogene. CDR3 size: 15 residues. CDR3: CAGFHRGGSNQPQHF. The CDR3 DNA is TGTGCCGGATTCCACAGGGGGGGAAGCAATCAGCCCCAGCATTTT.